This T cell receptor (beta chain) was captured by sequencing in a study of cytomegalovirus exposure and HLA in healthy donors. Whole-study results and caveats: Of the V segments, some could not be distinguished, including TRBV6-2 and TRBV6-3, and were excluded.

In regard to this clone: Antigen specificity is unknown.

V lost 1 base to trimming and J lost 3 bases, with 16 bases between them. This CDR3 comprises 16 residues. Looked up from germline, CDR1 is SGHRS and CDR2 is YFSETQ. A multiplex PCR was run with 60 Vbeta primers and 13 Jbeta primers. The data were produced by immunoSEQ multiplex PCR, yet TCRdb's version contains in-frame clones alone and is incomplete. Of around 94,000 clones listed, approximately 87% are singletons. The sequenced material came from PBMCs. The rearrangement links TRBV5-1 to TRBJ1-2; D possibly corresponds to TRBD1 (5 bases). This receptor was identified in a man in his forties or fifties in good health and CMV-seronegative. CDR3 in amino acids: CASSLWFRDNHYGYTF. As DNA, the CDR3 is TGCGCCAGCAGCTTGTGGTTCAGGGATAATCACTATGGCTACACCTTC.